This TCR beta chain was observed in a study of regulatory T cells in long-lasting Graves disease. Study-wide results and limits: The study examined only peripheral blood, not thyroid tissue.

This clonotype was seen a handful of times. No antigen is known for it. The CDR3 covers 17 residues. V dropped 2 bases and J dropped 10; count of bases not matched to a gene: 15. Germline CDR1 reads MNHEY; CDR2 reads SVGAGI. The time point: newly diagnosed GD, antithyroid drugs for less than 3 months. The TCR library was prepared using RNA isolated from PBMCs. Building the TCR beta libraries relied on iRepertoire HTBI primers, and CDR3 regions underwent Arm-PCR. TCRdb re-called the multiplex PCR reads through MiXCR, storing one row per CDR3 protein. This table has roughly 530,000 distinct CDR3 sequences, about 15% appearing once. This sample was shared with a second study, whose subject was T cells in Graves' hyperthyroidism and ophthalmopathy. As reported in that work: Graves' hyperthyroidism was deemed stable given no ophthalmopathy progression within 18 months.

This clonotype originated in a woman aged 35 to 60 with Graves disease. The source was peripheral blood mononuclear cells (PBMCs), collected at new diagnosis, from a patient treated with antithyroid drugs. This chain links TRBV6-5 with TRBJ2-1; 9 bases match TRBD2. The CDR3 loop reads CASSYRSGGGASREQFF. The DNA of the CDR3 is TGTGCCAGCAGTTACCGTTCTGGCGGGGGGGCCTCTAGGGAGCAGTTCTTC.